This T cell receptor (beta chain) was observed in a study of PD-L1 blockade in urothelial cancer. Germline V gene data show CDR1 as MDHEN and CDR2 as SYDVKM. The CDR3 is 14 residues long. With V trimmed by 1 base and J by 6 bases, 2 bases remained unmatched. Time point: pretreatment peripheral blood. Method: immunoSEQ multiplex PCR; TCRdb's copy keeps in-frame clones and lacks some. The sample lists almost 90,000 clones, 84% seen once, with around 1.9% in the top ten. The rearrangement uses TRBV28 and TRBJ2-2, with 7 bases aligning to TRBD1. The clonotype comes from a man between 60 and 75 years old with urothelial cancer. This specimen was PBMCs, taken around atezolizumab (anti-PD-L1) treatment. In nucleotides, the CDR3 is TGTGCCAGCAGTTTATTTCAGGGGGCCGGGGAGCTGTTTTTT. It specifies CASSLFQGAGELFF.